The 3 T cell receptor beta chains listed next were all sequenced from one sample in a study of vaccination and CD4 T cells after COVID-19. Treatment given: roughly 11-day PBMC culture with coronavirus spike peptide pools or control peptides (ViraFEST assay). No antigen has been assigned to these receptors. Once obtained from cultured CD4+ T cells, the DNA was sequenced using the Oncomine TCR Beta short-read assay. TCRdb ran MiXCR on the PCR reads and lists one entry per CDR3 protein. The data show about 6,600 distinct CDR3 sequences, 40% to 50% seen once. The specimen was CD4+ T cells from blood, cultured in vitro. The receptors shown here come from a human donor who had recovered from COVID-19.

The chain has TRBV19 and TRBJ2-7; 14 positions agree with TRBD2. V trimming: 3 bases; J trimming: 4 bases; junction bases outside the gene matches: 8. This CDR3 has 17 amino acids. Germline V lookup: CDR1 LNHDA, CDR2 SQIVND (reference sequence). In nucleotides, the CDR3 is TGTGCCAGTAGTATGTTCCCTCGGACTAGCGGGAGGTACGAGCAGTACTTC. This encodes CASSMFPRTSGRYEQYF.

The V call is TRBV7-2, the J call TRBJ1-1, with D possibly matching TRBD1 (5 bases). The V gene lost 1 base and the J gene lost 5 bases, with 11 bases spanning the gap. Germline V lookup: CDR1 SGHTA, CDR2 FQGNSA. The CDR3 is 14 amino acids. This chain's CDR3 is CASSLVRGETEAFF. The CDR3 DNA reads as TGTGCCAGCAGCTTAGTAAGGGGTGAGACTGAAGCTTTCTTT.

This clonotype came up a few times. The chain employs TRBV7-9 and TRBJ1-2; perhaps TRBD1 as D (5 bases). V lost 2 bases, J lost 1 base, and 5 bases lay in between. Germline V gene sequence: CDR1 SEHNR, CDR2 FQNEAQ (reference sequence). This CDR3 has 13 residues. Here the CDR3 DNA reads TGTGCCAGCAGCTTAAGGGGTAACTATGGCTACACCTTC. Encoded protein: CASSLRGNYGYTF.